These 13 T cell receptor beta chains came from one sample sequenced in a study of T cell changes during pregnancy in multiple sclerosis. The protocol was immunoSEQ multiplex PCR, while the TCRdb copy is restricted to in-frame clones and leaves out a portion. In the table there are 88,000 or so clones, 92% of which are singletons. The sample in question was peripheral blood, obtained before pregnancy. These receptors were collected from a female donor with multiple sclerosis, enrolled in a pregnancy study.

J is TRBJ1-4 and V is TRBV2, with 7 nucleotides matching TRBD1. The CDR3 totals 15 residues. The ends lost 8 bases at V and 0 bases at J; junction bases unmatched: 6. Germline values: CDR1 SNHLY, CDR2 FYNNEI. CDR3 in DNA: TGTGCCAGCGGGGGACAGCTTGCAACTAATGAAAAACTGTTTTTT. Protein: CASGGQLATNEKLFF.

CDR3 nucleotides: TGCGCCAGCAGCCGCTGGACAGGGAGCAATCAGCCCCAGCATTTT. It specifies CASSRWTGSNQPQHF. The genes are TRBV5-1 and TRBJ1-5; TRBD1 matches 8 bases. The CDR3 runs 15 residues. Germline-derived CDR1 and CDR2 are SGHRS and YFSETQ. J gave up 1 base and V 4 bases, and 4 bases lay outside the gene matches.

This clone was detected only once. The rearrangement joins TRBV2 to TRBJ1-1, with 8 bases that match TRBD1. Germline V CDR1 and CDR2: SNHLY, FYNNEI. The CDR3 totals 13 residues. V lost 6 bases, J lost 6 bases, and 6 bases stayed unmatched. In DNA, the CDR3 is TGTGCCAGCAGGGATAGACAGGGGTCTGAAGCTTTCTTT. Its protein product is CASRDRQGSEAFF.

The V gene is TRBV7-8, the J gene TRBJ2-5; perhaps TRBD2 as D (5 bases). This CDR3 has 11 amino acids. The ends were cut back, 11 bases at V and 4 bases at J, with 11 bases in the middle. The germline V gene encodes CDR1 SGHVS and CDR2 FQNEAQ. This CDR3 is CAEADGETQYF. Here the CDR3 DNA reads TGTGCCGAAGCGGATGGAGAGACCCAGTACTTC.

V is TRBV6-5 and J is TRBJ2-2; the match to TRBD1 covers 10 bases. This CDR3 comprises 15 residues. CDR1 is MNHEY, CDR2 SVGAGI, per germline. Germline trimming cut 7 bases from V and 7 bases from J; bases unmatched to any gene: 9. CDR3 bases: TGTGCCAGCACGGGCAGACAGGGGGCCTTCGGGGAGCTGTTTTTT. Protein sequence: CASTGRQGAFGELFF.

Of note for this clone: At one of its ends the junction is not consistent with the germline gene, which may arise from a read error. The chain employs TRBV20-1 and TRBJ1-2; D call uncertain. CDR1 is DFQATT, CDR2 SNEGSKA, per germline (reference sequence). The CDR3 is made up of 11 amino acids. CDR3 DNA: TGTTCGGTCGAGGTTGACTATGGCTACACCTTC. Its translation is CSVEVDYGYTF.

The CDR3 is CASSPGTGGNSPLHF. In DNA, the CDR3 is TGTGCCAGCTCACCCGGGACAGGGGGAAATTCACCCCTCCACTTT. V is TRBV18 and J is TRBJ1-6; 11 bases are a match to TRBD1. Germline V gene sequence: CDR1 KGHSH, CDR2 LQKENI. V was clipped by 3 bases and J by 7 bases; unmatched bases: 2. This CDR3 comprises 15 residues.

The V call is TRBV16, the J call TRBJ1-2; D remains ambiguous. Trimming removed 0 bases at V and 3 bases at J, with 11 bases between. There are 15 residues in the CDR3. From germline, CDR1 is KGHSY and CDR2 FQNENV. The CDR3 spells CASSQSGSKDYGYTF. The CDR3 bases are TGTGCCAGCAGCCAATCAGGGAGTAAGGACTATGGCTACACCTTC.

The CDR3 loop is CASSATGSNYGYTF. In DNA form, the CDR3 reads TGTGCCAGCAGTGCCACAGGATCCAACTATGGCTACACCTTC. This chain links TRBV28 with TRBJ1-2, with D maybe TRBD1 (5 bases). The CDR3 is made up of 14 amino acids. Germline V gene sequence: CDR1 MDHEN, CDR2 SYDVKM. V was pared by 5 bases and J by 2 bases, with 12 bases between.

The chain is built from TRBV7-3 and TRBJ1-1, with D possibly being TRBD1 (5 bases). The V gene's germline CDR1 is SGHTA and CDR2 FQGTGA. This CDR3 has 14 residues. Trimming cost V 5 bases and J 0 bases, with 10 bases left between them. CDR3 DNA sequence: TGTGCCAGCAGCCCCGGGGGACTGAACACTGAAGCTTTCTTT. It specifies CASSPGGLNTEAFF.

The V call is TRBV13, the J call TRBJ1-4; D unclear. Trimming removed 3 bases from V and 6 bases from J, with 11 bases in between. The CDR3 loop spans 14 amino acids. Germline V gene data show CDR1 as PRHDT and CDR2 as FYEKMQ (reference sequence). The CDR3 spells CASSFKEPDEKLFF. CDR3 DNA sequence: TGTGCCAGCAGCTTTAAGGAGCCTGATGAAAAACTGTTTTTT.

This clone was seen only a few times. This chain uses TRBV13 with TRBJ1-6, with TRBD1 identical over 7 bases. J lost 0 bases, V lost 5 bases, and 7 bases had no gene match. Germline V lookup: CDR1 PRHDT, CDR2 FYEKMQ (reference sequence). This CDR3 region has 17 residues. CDR3 in DNA: TGTGCCAGCAGCCCCGGGACAGAAAGCTCCTATAATTCACCCCTCCACTTT. This encodes CASSPGTESSYNSPLHF.

The genes are TRBV4-1 and TRBJ2-5; 7 bases line up with TRBD1. There are 14 residues in the CDR3. Per the germline V gene, CDR1 is MGHRA and CDR2 is YSYEKL. After removal of 5 bases from V and 1 base from J, the junction contained 4 bases not matched to a gene. This chain's CDR3 is CASSNRGAQETQYF. The CDR3 nucleotides are TGCGCCAGCAGCAACAGGGGAGCCCAAGAGACCCAGTACTTC.